This record covers a single TCR beta chain. Its antigen is currently unknown. On cycle 4 day 1 and cycle 7 day 1, as well as at baseline, blood was sampled. This sample is drawn from a study of OX40 agonist ivuxolimab in advanced cancers. The overall study: Patients were treated with ivuxolimab, an agonistic anti-OX40 (CD134) antibody. The patients received ivuxolimab by intravenous route every 2 weeks at 0.01 to 10 mg/kg.

Profiling relied on immunoSEQ multiplex PCR, and the TCRdb table lists in-frame clones only, not all of them. In the table there are over 95,000 clones, roughly nine tenths of which are singletons. Study-level results: Expanded peripheral T cells had an undetermined antigen specificity.

Germline loops: CDR1 SGHNT, CDR2 YYREEE (reference sequence). CDR3 size: 15 residues. J lost 4 bases, V lost 0 bases, and 5 bases had no gene match. The clonotype comes from an adult with an advanced solid tumor such as melanoma, head and neck, liver or kidney cancer. Sample: CD4+ or CD8+ T cells sorted from blood, taken in a trial of the OX40 agonist ivuxolimab. The chain has TRBV5-4 and TRBJ2-5; 8 bases align to TRBD1. The CDR3 DNA is TGTGCCAGCAGCTTGGCCCAGGGGGCCGGAGAGACCCAGTACTTC. Translation gives CASSLAQGAGETQYF.